This is a list of T cell receptor beta chains from one sample in a study of T cell repertoires in cytomegalovirus infection. TCRdb recomputed calls from the reads with MiXCR, one row per CDR3 protein. Seen here are about 450,000 distinct CDR3 sequences, roughly a third observed once, and the top ten hold approximately 13%. Sequenced sample: PBMCs. These receptors were taken from a human donor in good health (CMV status not recorded). Some clones in this sample may be carry-over from other donors' samples. CDR3s include the opening cysteine and the closing phenylalanine or tryptophan. Each record gives: clone size, D gene, J gene, V gene, CDR3 protein, CDR3 DNA. D genes are given only for firm matches. Size values are once, few and many counts, or a class for expanded clones, and some rows have none.

clone_size: few
d_call: TRBD2
j_call: TRBJ2-5
v_call: TRBV5-4
cdr3_aa: CASSDDSRGGETQYF
cdr3_nt: TGTGCCAGCAGCGACGACAGTCGGGGAGGGGAGACCCAGTACTTC

clone_size: many
d_call: TRBD2
j_call: TRBJ2-7
v_call: TRBV4-1
cdr3_aa: CASSLIRAPSGSYEQYF
cdr3_nt: TGCGCCAGCAGCCTTATTAGGGCTCCTAGCGGGTCTTACGAGCAGTACTTC

clone_size: .
d_call: .
j_call: TRBJ2-2
v_call: TRBV7-8
cdr3_aa: CASSFTSRSLGGSNTGKLFF
cdr3_nt: TGTGCCAGCAGCTTTACATCCCGTAGTCTGGGGGGATCGAACACCGGGAAGCTGTTTTTT

clone_size: .
d_call: .
j_call: TRBJ1-3
v_call: TRBV19
cdr3_aa: CASSMVEGHTIYF
cdr3_nt: TGTGCCAGTAGTATGGTGGAGGGACACACCATATATTTT

clone_size: .
d_call: .
j_call: TRBJ1-1
v_call: TRBV6-2/TRBV6-3
cdr3_aa: CATESTTIEAFF
cdr3_nt: TGTGCCACCGAATCAACAACTATTGAAGCTTTCTTT

clone_size: .
d_call: .
j_call: TRBJ1-1
v_call: TRBV18
cdr3_aa: CASSPDQAISEAFF
cdr3_nt: TGTGCCAGCTCCCCTGACCAGGCTATCTCTGAAGCTTTCTTT

clone_size: .
d_call: TRBD2
j_call: TRBJ2-2
v_call: TRBV5-1
cdr3_aa: CASSPGTSGGNLRGELFF
cdr3_nt: TGCGCCAGCAGCCCCGGGACTAGCGGGGGGAATCTTCGGGGGGAGCTGTTTTTT

clone_size: many
d_call: .
j_call: TRBJ2-7
v_call: TRBV7-8
cdr3_aa: CASSLGQQQYF
cdr3_nt: TGTGCCAGCAGCTTGGGACAACAGCAGTACTTC

clone_size: many
d_call: TRBD1
j_call: TRBJ1-1
v_call: TRBV7-2
cdr3_aa: CASSMGTGGEAFF
cdr3_nt: TGTGCCAGCAGCATGGGGACAGGGGGTGAAGCTTTCTTT

clone_size: many
d_call: TRBD1
j_call: TRBJ1-1
v_call: TRBV7-6
cdr3_aa: CASSPRTGQGGVEAFF
cdr3_nt: TGTGCCAGCAGCCCGAGGACCGGACAGGGGGGGGTTGAAGCTTTCTTT

clone_size: .
d_call: .
j_call: TRBJ1-1
v_call: TRBV28
cdr3_aa: CASSLSLSEAFF
cdr3_nt: TGTGCCAGCAGTTTAAGTCTCTCTGAAGCTTTCTTT

clone_size: .
d_call: .
j_call: TRBJ1-2
v_call: TRBV12-3/TRBV12-4
cdr3_aa: CASSINREIGYGYTF
cdr3_nt: TGTGCCAGCAGTATCAACAGGGAAATCGGGTATGGCTACACCTTC

clone_size: .
d_call: .
j_call: TRBJ1-1
v_call: TRBV20-1
cdr3_aa: CSARDQGWGVNTEAFF
cdr3_nt: TGCAGTGCTAGAGATCAGGGGTGGGGAGTGAACACTGAAGCTTTCTTT

clone_size: many
d_call: TRBD1
j_call: TRBJ1-1
v_call: TRBV11-2
cdr3_aa: CASSLRQGNTEAFF
cdr3_nt: TGTGCCAGCAGTTTAAGACAGGGGAACACTGAAGCTTTCTTT

clone_size: .
d_call: .
j_call: TRBJ1-1
v_call: TRBV19
cdr3_aa: CASILKPPNTEAFF
cdr3_nt: TGTGCCAGTATCCTCAAGCCCCCGAACACTGAAGCTTTCTTT

clone_size: few
d_call: .
j_call: TRBJ2-5
v_call: TRBV28
cdr3_aa: CATSGTPETQYF
cdr3_nt: TGTGCCACCTCCGGGACGCCGGAGACCCAGTACTTC

clone_size: .
d_call: .
j_call: TRBJ2-7
v_call: TRBV7-2
cdr3_aa: CASRGGTEQYF
cdr3_nt: TGTGCCAGCAGAGGGGGGACCGAGCAGTACTTC

clone_size: few
d_call: .
j_call: TRBJ1-2
v_call: TRBV6-6
cdr3_aa: CASSYSSGSAYGYTF
cdr3_nt: TGTGCCAGCAGTTACTCTTCAGGGTCGGCCTATGGCTACACCTTC

clone_size: .
d_call: .
j_call: TRBJ2-7
v_call: TRBV2
cdr3_aa: CASSDLGPTYEQYF
cdr3_nt: TGTGCCAGCAGTGATTTGGGTCCCACCTACGAGCAGTACTTC

clone_size: .
d_call: .
j_call: TRBJ2-3
v_call: TRBV4-3
cdr3_aa: CASSQEGFQRADTQYF
cdr3_nt: TGCGCCAGCAGCCAAGAAGGGTTCCAGCGGGCAGATACGCAGTATTTT

clone_size: .
d_call: TRBD1
j_call: TRBJ2-7
v_call: TRBV28
cdr3_aa: CASRELDRGYEQYF
cdr3_nt: TGTGCCAGCAGGGAGCTGGACAGGGGGTACGAGCAGTACTTC

clone_size: few
d_call: .
j_call: TRBJ1-1
v_call: TRBV6-5
cdr3_aa: CASSYSNRPNTEAFF
cdr3_nt: TGTGCCAGCAGTTACTCGAACAGGCCGAACACTGAAGCTTTCTTT

clone_size: .
d_call: TRBD2
j_call: TRBJ2-1
v_call: TRBV23-1
cdr3_aa: CASSQPYLLAGDLYNEQFF
cdr3_nt: TGCGCCAGCAGTCAACCCTATCTACTAGCGGGGGACCTTTACAATGAGCAGTTCTTC

clone_size: .
d_call: .
j_call: TRBJ1-1
v_call: TRBV28
cdr3_aa: CASSYRDPRGTEAFF
cdr3_nt: TGTGCCAGCAGTTATCGAGACCCCCGGGGGACTGAAGCTTTCTTT

clone_size: many
d_call: TRBD1
j_call: TRBJ2-2
v_call: TRBV7-6
cdr3_aa: CASSERTGANTGELFF
cdr3_nt: TGTGCCAGCAGCGAACGGACAGGGGCGAACACCGGGGAGCTGTTTTTT

clone_size: .
d_call: .
j_call: TRBJ2-1
v_call: TRBV20-1
cdr3_aa: CSAYQFRGHRIGEQFF
cdr3_nt: TGCAGTGCTTATCAGTTTCGGGGGCACCGGATCGGTGAGCAGTTCTTC

clone_size: few
d_call: TRBD1
j_call: TRBJ2-2
v_call: TRBV11-2
cdr3_aa: CASSLVGQANTGELFF
cdr3_nt: TGTGCCAGCAGCTTAGTTGGACAGGCAAACACCGGGGAGCTGTTTTTT

clone_size: .
d_call: .
j_call: TRBJ2-1
v_call: TRBV4-1
cdr3_aa: CASSGFLGDNEQFF
cdr3_nt: TGCGCCAGCAGCGGCTTCTTGGGGGACAATGAGCAGTTCTTC

clone_size: many
d_call: .
j_call: TRBJ1-5
v_call: TRBV7-2
cdr3_aa: CASSRAGDPINKPQHF
cdr3_nt: TGTGCCAGCAGCCGGGCGGGCGATCCTATCAACAAGCCCCAGCATTTT

clone_size: .
d_call: TRBD1
j_call: TRBJ1-1
v_call: TRBV7-2
cdr3_aa: CAISLVGQVPTEAFF
cdr3_nt: TGTGCCATCAGCTTAGTGGGACAGGTGCCGACTGAAGCTTTCTTT

clone_size: many
d_call: TRBD2
j_call: TRBJ2-1
v_call: TRBV11-1
cdr3_aa: CASSQTGGSYNEQFF
cdr3_nt: TGTGCCAGCAGCCAGACGGGAGGCTCCTACAATGAGCAGTTCTTC

clone_size: many
d_call: .
j_call: TRBJ2-3
v_call: TRBV7-8
cdr3_aa: CASSLGVGASSTDTQYF
cdr3_nt: TGTGCCAGCAGCTTAGGTGTGGGGGCCTCTAGCACAGATACGCAGTATTTT

clone_size: .
d_call: .
j_call: TRBJ1-3
v_call: TRBV11-2
cdr3_aa: CASSLERRRNTMYF
cdr3_nt: TGTGCCAGCAGCTTAGAAAGAAGGCGGAACACCATGTATTTT

clone_size: .
d_call: TRBD1
j_call: TRBJ1-5
v_call: TRBV2
cdr3_aa: CASSEGQYNQPQHF
cdr3_nt: TGTGCCAGCAGTGAGGGACAGTACAATCAGCCCCAGCATTTT

clone_size: .
d_call: .
j_call: TRBJ1-1
v_call: TRBV7-2
cdr3_aa: CASSHSRVGNTEAFF
cdr3_nt: TGTGCCAGCAGCCATTCCCGGGTCGGGAACACTGAAGCTTTCTTT

clone_size: .
d_call: TRBD2
j_call: TRBJ2-7
v_call: TRBV11-2
cdr3_aa: CASSLGGSGVFEQYF
cdr3_nt: TGTGCCAGCAGCTTAGGAGGCAGCGGGGTTTTCGAGCAGTACTTC

clone_size: .
d_call: .
j_call: TRBJ2-7
v_call: TRBV20-1
cdr3_aa: CSARRGSEQYF
cdr3_nt: TGCAGTGCACGAAGGGGATCCGAGCAGTACTTC

clone_size: .
d_call: .
j_call: TRBJ2-2
v_call: TRBV28
cdr3_aa: CASSFPDAGFTGELFF
cdr3_nt: TGTGCCAGCAGTTTCCCAGACGCAGGGTTCACCGGGGAGCTGTTTTTT

clone_size: .
d_call: .
j_call: TRBJ2-7
v_call: TRBV7-9
cdr3_aa: CASSLKGAEQYF
cdr3_nt: TGTGCCAGCAGCTTAAAGGGAGCCGAGCAGTACTTC

clone_size: few
d_call: .
j_call: TRBJ1-1
v_call: TRBV11-2
cdr3_aa: CASSLARTWNTEAFF
cdr3_nt: TGTGCCAGCAGCTTAGCGAGGACATGGAACACTGAAGCTTTCTTT

clone_size: few
d_call: .
j_call: TRBJ1-5
v_call: TRBV19
cdr3_aa: CASSTGRNSNQPQHF
cdr3_nt: TGTGCCAGTAGTACGGGACGCAATAGCAATCAGCCCCAGCATTTT

clone_size: once
d_call: .
j_call: TRBJ1-2
v_call: TRBV13
cdr3_aa: CASSFDRGRNGYTF
cdr3_nt: TGTGCCAGCAGCTTTGACCGGGGTAGGAATGGCTACACCTTC

clone_size: few
d_call: .
j_call: TRBJ1-2
v_call: TRBV15
cdr3_aa: CATSRDLGGGNYGYTF
cdr3_nt: TGTGCCACCAGCAGAGATCTGGGGGGGGGTAACTATGGCTACACCTTC

clone_size: .
d_call: .
j_call: TRBJ2-7
v_call: TRBV6-5
cdr3_aa: CASSYPLRGGTYEQYF
cdr3_nt: TGTGCCAGCAGTTACCCCCTCCGTGGGGGGACCTACGAGCAGTACTTC

clone_size: many
d_call: .
j_call: TRBJ2-1
v_call: TRBV7-8
cdr3_aa: CASSLYSAISSYNEQFF
cdr3_nt: TGTGCCAGCAGCTTATATTCGGCGATCAGCTCCTACAATGAGCAGTTCTTC

clone_size: many
d_call: .
j_call: TRBJ2-2
v_call: TRBV7-6
cdr3_aa: CASSLVHSDSSRNTGELFF
cdr3_nt: TGTGCCAGCAGCTTGGTACACAGCGACTCCTCACGGAACACCGGGGAGCTGTTTTTT

clone_size: many
d_call: TRBD1
j_call: TRBJ1-2
v_call: TRBV27
cdr3_aa: CASSFTGGVYGYTF
cdr3_nt: TGTGCCAGCAGTTTTACAGGGGGCGTCTATGGCTACACCTTC

clone_size: few
d_call: .
j_call: TRBJ2-7
v_call: TRBV9
cdr3_aa: CASSQGWQGSYEQYF
cdr3_nt: TGTGCCAGCAGCCAGGGGTGGCAGGGCTCCTACGAGCAGTACTTC

clone_size: many
d_call: .
j_call: TRBJ1-5
v_call: TRBV19
cdr3_aa: CASSWTTSSQPQHF
cdr3_nt: TGTGCCAGTAGTTGGACGACAAGTTCTCAGCCCCAGCATTTT

clone_size: .
d_call: .
j_call: TRBJ1-5
v_call: TRBV28
cdr3_aa: CASSFYADLGPQHF
cdr3_nt: TGTGCCAGCAGTTTTTATGCAGACCTGGGGCCCCAGCATTTT